The entry that follows covers one TCR beta chain sequence. Its antigen is currently not known. The input lacks base qualities; no much larger clone sits a single base away. The collaborating institutions used their own protocols to collect whole blood in K2EDTA tubes. For TCRbeta analysis, collaborators shipped samples as frozen whole blood, isolated PBMCs, or DNA extracted from either of those sample types. This specimen comes from a study of blood T cell repertoires in COVID-19 (dated by TCRdb to 2020 to 2022). Some background on the complete study: Collaborator samples came from the United States, Italy and Spain and covered acute and convalescent phases of COVID-19. The material from the prospective study consisted of cDNA or gDNA derived from T cells, B-cell-depleted T cells, or PBMCs. The dataset comprised deeply sampled blood TCRbeta repertoires from subjects exposed to, actively infected with, or recovered from COVID-19. A freely available public database, intended as a resource for researchers studying the immune response to SARS-CoV-2, is where the repertoires were released. Samples came from the ongoing ImmuneRACE study (first 160 participants) plus 1,254 subjects from 6 global collaborators. Sample metadata almost always included a de-identified subject ID, COVID-19 status, age in years and sex. HLA class I and class II types, where available, came from metadata supplied by the sample provider rather than from assay-based typing.

The research as a whole found: How much clinical and demographic metadata was included differed by source and by participant, and the metadata was provided uncurated.

TCRbeta CDR3 regions were amplified from genomic DNA using the immunoSEQ Assay, a bias-controlled multiplex PCR. Per the authors' processing: Within the assay, amplification of reference gene primers was used to estimate how many nucleated cells each sample contained. To quantify the absolute abundance of each unique TCRbeta CDR3 rearrangement, sequence reads were collapsed and filtered. For each sample, productive Simpson clonality was calculated as the square root of Simpson's diversity index across productive rearrangements. The clones in this table, taken by TCRdb from immuneACCESS, are in-frame only. Not every clone is retained; where verified, under half of the shortfall comes from an unresolved V gene, and the cause of the rest is unknown. That table gives V, J and clone size, and the DNA gave D and trimming. Recorded for this sample are around 94,000 clones; around 86% of them occurred a single time. The ten top clones hold about 2.9% of the sample.

The cysteine opens and the phenylalanine closes a CDR3 of 16 amino acids. CDR3 DNA is the only sequence kept; it has 48 bases, read in frame from the first base. V and J lose 1 base and 0 bases, and a span of 10 bases separates them. CDR1 and CDR2, per the germline V gene, are SGHTA and FQGNSA. The TCR sequence derives from a man between 45 and 60 years old with active or convalescent COVID-19. The rearrangement combines TRBV7-2 with TRBJ1-5; TRBD1 is possibly the D segment (5 matching bases). The sequencing input was peripheral blood. The CDR3 amino acid sequence is: CASSLGRGGSNQPQHF. The DNA reads as follows: TGTGCCAGCAGCTTAGGTAGGGGTGGTAGCAATCAGCCCCAGCATTTT.